The T cell receptor (beta chain) described here comes from a study of blood T cells in healthy people across ages. The CDR3 covers 22 residues. Then a second PCR, running about 6 to 12 cycles, was carried out with a sample-barcoded 5' primer and a J-beta primer mix. TCRdb processed the 5' RACE reads anew with MiXCR; each CDR3 protein has one entry. The sample lists 850,000 to 1,300,000 distinct CDR3 sequences; over 35% were seen once. The clonotype originates from a woman aged 60-70 years in good health. The sequencing sample was made of blood. V gene TRBV21-1 combines with J gene TRBJ2-5; the table's TRBD2 call for D was not verified on the DNA. TRBV21-1 counts as a pseudogene. For the CDR3, the DNA is TGTGCCAGCAGCAAAGGGACAGGGGAACTAGCGGGAGTGAGTGGTTGGCAAGAGACCCAGTACTTC. It specifies CASSKGTGELAGVSGWQETQYF.